These T cell receptor beta chains were read from a single sample in a study of vaccination and CD4 T cells after COVID-19. TCRdb reprocessed the PCR reads with MiXCR, giving one entry per CDR3 protein. The sample lists approximately 40,000 distinct CDR3 sequences; more than 35% were seen once. The starting material was CD4+ T cells from blood, obtained about 7 months after SARS-CoV-2 vaccination. All receptors come from a human donor who had recovered from COVID-19. CDR3s include the opening cysteine and the closing phenylalanine or tryptophan. D genes are given only for firm matches. Clone size is not always given. Where it is, it says once, few, many or a class for expanded clones.

CDR3 DNA	CDR3 protein	clone size	D gene	V gene	J gene
TGCAGTGCTAGAGTAAGAGGTGGGGAAGCCTACAATGAGCAGTTCTTC	CSARVRGGEAYNEQFF	.	.	TRBV20-1	TRBJ2-1
TGTGCCAGCAGTTTCGGACTAGCGGGGAAGGAGCAGTACTTC	CASSFGLAGKEQYF	.	TRBD2	TRBV2	TRBJ2-7
TGTGCCAGTAGTATAAGGGCGAGCTCACCCCTCCACTTT	CASSIRASSPLHF	.	.	TRBV19	TRBJ1-6
TGTGCCAGCTTAGGGGAAAGGGGTCGGAGCTACACCTTC	CASLGERGRSYTF	.	.	TRBV2	TRBJ1-2
TGTGCCAGCAGTGAGCGGGAGACAGATACGCAGTATTTT	CASSERETDTQYF	large	TRBD2	TRBV6-4	TRBJ2-3
TGTGCCAGCAGTACGGCTGGGACTAGCGTAGATACGCAGTATTTT	CASSTAGTSVDTQYF	.	TRBD2	TRBV6-1	TRBJ2-3
TGTGCCAGCAGACGCCGGGGTAGCGTCAGCGCTGAAGCTTTCTTT	CASRRRGSVSAEAFF	.	.	TRBV6-1	TRBJ1-1
TGTGCCATCAGTGAGGGACAGGGCTCGAACTATGGCTACACCTTC	CAISEGQGSNYGYTF	few	TRBD1	TRBV10-3	TRBJ1-2
TGCGCCAGCACCCTAAGTACGGACTATTACACCGGGGAGCTGTTTTTT	CASTLSTDYYTGELFF	.	.	TRBV4-1	TRBJ2-2
TGTGCCAGCAGCTCCGGGACGTACAATGTGCAGTTCTTC	CASSSGTYNVQFF	few	.	TRBV7-9	TRBJ2-1
TGTGCCAGCAGTCCTAGCGGGAGGTACGAGCAGTACTTC	CASSPSGRYEQYF	few	.	TRBV21-1	TRBJ2-7
TGTGCCAGCAGACCCTACCCATTAAACCTCAGGGAAGCGGGGTACAATGAGCAGTTCTTC	CASRPYPLNLREAGYNEQFF	.	TRBD2	TRBV6-2/TRBV6-3	TRBJ2-1
TGTGCCAGCTCACCAGCGAGAGGGGGGAACACTGAAGCTTTCTTT	CASSPARGGNTEAFF	once	.	TRBV18	TRBJ1-1
TGTGCCAGTGCAACAGGGGTGGCTGGGGCCAACGTCCTGACTTTC	CASATGVAGANVLTF	few	TRBD1	TRBV6-1	TRBJ2-6
TGTGCCAGCAGTGACTCAGAGGGGGTCAATGAGCAGTTCTTC	CASSDSEGVNEQFF	.	.	TRBV6-4	TRBJ2-1
TGTGCCAGCAGAGGGACTAGCGGGATTAACACCGGGGAGCTGTTTTTT	CASRGTSGINTGELFF	.	TRBD2	TRBV7-9	TRBJ2-2
TGTGCCAGCAGTCAAACTAGCGGGAGGGGGCGAGAGACCCAGTACTTC	CASSQTSGRGRETQYF	.	TRBD2	TRBV12-3/TRBV12-4	TRBJ2-5
TGTGCCAGCAGCTTTCATGGTCCCCCGCGGGGGCAAGAGACCCAGTACTTC	CASSFHGPPRGQETQYF	few	TRBD2	TRBV11-1	TRBJ2-5
TGTGCCAGCAGCTTACTAGGGGTAGAAGAGACCCAGTACTTC	CASSLLGVEETQYF	.	.	TRBV6-5	TRBJ2-5
TGTGCCAGTAGTCCTCAGACAGGGGTTGGGCAGCCCCAGCATTTT	CASSPQTGVGQPQHF	.	TRBD1	TRBV19	TRBJ1-5
TGCAGTGCGCCTAAGGGGGGTCCCAATCAGCCCCAGCATTTT	CSAPKGGPNQPQHF	few	.	TRBV20-1	TRBJ1-5
TGTGCCAGCAGCTTAGGGCCCGGGGGGATAACAGATACGCAGTATTTT	CASSLGPGGITDTQYF	.	TRBD2	TRBV7-9	TRBJ2-3
TGTGCCAGCACTCCGGGAGGGAGGGAGCAGTACTTC	CASTPGGREQYF	few	TRBD2	TRBV6-1	TRBJ2-7
TGCAGTGCTTCACACAAGGGACAGGGGACGTGGAATGAGCAGTTCTTC	CSASHKGQGTWNEQFF	few	TRBD1	TRBV20-1	TRBJ2-1
TGTGCCAGCAGCTTGTATCGGGGGCTCCGACAGACCCAGTACTTC	CASSLYRGLRQTQYF	.	.	TRBV7-8	TRBJ2-5
TGTGCCAGCAGCTTATGGGGGGGACAATACAATGAGCAGTTCTTC	CASSLWGGQYNEQFF	.	.	TRBV7-3	TRBJ2-1
TGTGCCAGCAGTACCGAGACAGGGAACACTGAAGCTTTCTTT	CASSTETGNTEAFF	few	.	TRBV6-1	TRBJ1-1
TGTGCCAGCAGCACCAGGGGGAGGGGGGGGGATACGCAGTATTTT	CASSTRGRGGDTQYF	.	.	TRBV6-1	TRBJ2-3
TGCGCCAGCTCACAGGGGACCTTAGAGCAGTACTTC	CASSQGTLEQYF	.	TRBD1	TRBV5-1	TRBJ2-7
TGTGCCAGCAGTTTAAATGTAGCGGGAGGGCACGGGGAGCTGTTTTTT	CASSLNVAGGHGELFF	.	TRBD2	TRBV27	TRBJ2-2
TGCGCCAGCAGCCAAGACTACCCGAATTCACCCCTCCACTTT	CASSQDYPNSPLHF	.	.	TRBV4-3	TRBJ1-6